This section outlines one T cell receptor (beta chain) sequence together with its context. The record originates from a study of patients and donors after allogeneic stem cell transplantation. TCRdb passed the RT-PCR reads through MiXCR, listing each CDR3 protein once. The sample consists of 190,000 or so distinct CDR3 sequences, around 40% of them appearing once. The sample was blood, either unsorted or a sorted T cell fraction (not recorded which). The TCR originated in a human donor who was either an allogeneic HSCT recipient or a stem cell or donor lymphocyte infusion donor (not recorded which). It is not recorded whose cells these are; they may come from a transplant donor.

The CDR3 here is CASSLGQGQAFF. The CDR3 DNA reads as TGCGCCAGCAGCCTGGGACAGGGGCAAGCTTTCTTT. The chain uses TRBV5-1 and TRBJ1-1, with 10 bases that match TRBD1. J was trimmed by 9 bases and V by 4 bases; bases with no gene match: 3. This CDR3 comprises 12 residues. The germline CDR1 and CDR2 sequences are SGHRS and YFSETQ.